This is a list of T cell receptor beta chains from one sample in a study of CD8 T cells in Susac syndrome. TCRdb fed the immunoSEQ multiplex PCR reads into MiXCR, producing one record per CDR3 protein. Of around 190,000 distinct CDR3 sequences listed, roughly 94% are singletons. Material for sequencing was CD4+ T cells from PBMCs. These receptors were collected from a human donor with Susac syndrome. CDR3s include the opening cysteine and the closing phenylalanine or tryptophan. D genes are given only for firm matches. Rows may omit the clone size; those that give it use once, few, many or a size class.

j_call,clone_size,v_call,d_call,cdr3_aa,cdr3_nt
TRBJ1-6,.,TRBV20-1,.,CSARPVGGTFSPLHF,TGCAGTGCTAGGCCTGTGGGTGGGACTTTTTCACCCCTCCACTTT
TRBJ2-7,.,TRBV6-5,.,CASSSPVRGSSYEQYF,TGTGCCAGCAGTTCCCCGGTTAGGGGAAGCTCCTACGAGCAGTACTTC
TRBJ2-7,.,TRBV5-4,TRBD1,CASRGQDSYEQYF,TGTGCCAGCAGAGGACAGGACTCCTACGAGCAGTACTTC
TRBJ2-3,.,TRBV10-3,.,CANRAGSTDTQYF,TGTGCCAATAGGGCCGGGAGCACAGATACGCAGTATTTT
TRBJ1-2,.,TRBV5-1,.,CASSLTHEGDNGYTF,TGCGCCAGCAGCTTGACACACGAGGGGGATAATGGCTACACCTTC
TRBJ1-2,.,TRBV30,TRBD1,CAWSSQTGTYTF,TGTGCCTGGAGTTCGCAGACAGGGACCTACACCTTC
TRBJ2-4,.,TRBV20-1,TRBD2,CSASASGGAGAKNIQYF,TGCAGTGCTAGCGCGAGCGGGGGGGCCGGGGCCAAAAACATTCAGTACTTC
TRBJ2-1,once,TRBV18,.,CASSPAGYTEQFF,TGTGCCAGCTCACCAGCGGGGTACACTGAGCAGTTCTTC
TRBJ2-5,once,TRBV28,TRBD2,CASSFPGLAQETQYF,TGTGCCAGCAGTTTTCCGGGACTAGCCCAAGAGACCCAGTACTTC
TRBJ2-3,.,TRBV10-3,.,CAISEELGITDTQYF,TGTGCCATCAGTGAGGAGCTAGGTATCACAGATACGCAGTATTTT
TRBJ1-2,once,TRBV3-1,.,CASSLPGIKDGYTF,TGTGCCAGCAGCCTACCAGGGATAAAAGATGGCTACACCTTC
TRBJ2-2,.,TRBV20-1,.,CSARTSANTGELFF,TGCAGTGCTAGAACCAGCGCCAACACCGGGGAGCTGTTTTTT
TRBJ1-2,.,TRBV6-6,.,CASSPPREVDGYTF,TGTGCCAGCAGTCCCCCAAGGGAGGTCGATGGCTACACCTTC
TRBJ1-5,once,TRBV15,TRBD1,CATSRPRQGAYQPQHF,TGTGCCACCAGCAGACCCCGACAGGGGGCTTATCAGCCCCAGCATTTT
TRBJ2-1,.,TRBV10-3,TRBD1,CAISEGRDSYNEQFF,TGTGCCATCAGTGAGGGCCGGGACAGCTACAATGAGCAGTTCTTC
TRBJ2-3,.,TRBV7-9,TRBD1,CASSLGRQGPTDTQYF,TGTGCCAGCAGCTTAGGGAGACAGGGCCCCACAGATACGCAGTATTTT
TRBJ2-7,.,TRBV27,TRBD2,CASSYKAQLAGSSYEQYF,TGTGCCAGCAGTTATAAGGCCCAACTAGCGGGGAGTTCCTACGAGCAGTACTTC
TRBJ2-5,.,TRBV2,TRBD2,CASKTGRAQYF,TGTGCCAGCAAGACGGGGAGGGCCCAGTACTTC
TRBJ1-3,.,TRBV15,.,CATSQGISGNTIYF,TGTGCCACCAGCCAGGGGATCTCTGGAAACACCATATATTTT
TRBJ2-3,.,TRBV20-1,TRBD2,CSATSGGARTDTQYF,TGCAGTGCTACTAGCGGGGGGGCTAGGACAGATACGCAGTATTTT
TRBJ2-3,once,TRBV20-1,TRBD1,CSAQPLTGDTDTQYF,TGCAGTGCCCAGCCCCTGACAGGGGACACAGATACGCAGTATTTT
TRBJ2-5,.,TRBV5-1,TRBD2,CASSWGLADLQETQYF,TGCGCCAGCAGCTGGGGACTAGCGGACCTCCAAGAGACCCAGTACTTC
TRBJ2-1,.,TRBV14,TRBD2,CASSQATSGAYNEQFF,TGTGCCAGCAGCCAAGCGACTAGCGGAGCCTACAATGAGCAGTTCTTC
TRBJ1-2,few,TRBV3-1,.,CASSQGTANYGYTF,TGTGCCAGCAGCCAGGGGACGGCGAACTATGGCTACACCTTC
TRBJ1-6,.,TRBV11-2,.,CASSLFHSVSNSPLHF,TGTGCCAGCAGCTTATTCCACTCGGTTTCTAATTCACCCCTCCACTTT
TRBJ1-2,.,TRBV6-5,.,CASSYQGRLYGYTF,TGTGCCAGCAGTTACCAGGGACGGCTCTATGGCTACACCTTC
TRBJ1-2,.,TRBV30,.,CAWSVGSQGGYTF,TGTGCCTGGAGTGTAGGGTCCCAGGGAGGCTACACCTTC
TRBJ2-7,.,TRBV4-3,.,CASSQRGQETYEQYF,TGCGCCAGCAGCCAAAGAGGACAAGAAACCTACGAGCAGTACTTC
TRBJ2-3,.,TRBV20-1,TRBD2,CSARVIAGGLTGADTQYF,TGCAGTGCTAGAGTAATAGCGGGGGGGCTTACGGGTGCAGATACGCAGTATTTT
TRBJ2-7,.,TRBV29-1,TRBD2,CSVDPSGGRGEQYF,TGCAGCGTCGACCCTAGCGGGGGACGGGGCGAGCAGTACTTC
TRBJ2-2,.,TRBV10-2,.,CASSPVGGGELFF,TGCGCCAGCAGCCCCGTGGGGGGCGGGGAGCTGTTTTTT
TRBJ1-1,.,TRBV5-4,TRBD1,CASSRAKTGGFGEAFF,TGTGCCAGCAGCAGAGCCAAAACAGGGGGCTTTGGTGAAGCTTTCTTT
TRBJ1-6,.,TRBV18,TRBD1,CASSPLGTGNSPLHF,TGTGCCAGCTCACCACTCGGGACAGGGAATTCACCCCTCCACTTT
TRBJ1-2,.,TRBV24-1,TRBD1,CATSDWTGKSYTF,TGTGCCACCAGTGATTGGACAGGGAAAAGCTACACCTTC
TRBJ2-1,.,TRBV3-1,.,CASSPRDPSYNEQFF,TGTGCCAGCAGCCCCCGGGACCCCTCCTACAATGAGCAGTTCTTC
TRBJ2-2,.,TRBV5-4,TRBD2,CASRSGGGRNRELFF,TGTGCCAGCAGGTCCGGGGGGGGAAGGAATCGGGAGCTGTTTTTT
TRBJ2-5,once,TRBV24-1,.,CATSDFSGTQYF,TGTGCCACCAGTGATTTTTCAGGGACCCAGTACTTC